This T cell receptor beta chain was found in a study of STAT5B mutations in CD4+ large granular lymphocyte leukemia. Study results and caveats: Data were not HLA-matched across samples.

As for this clone: Its antigen remains unknown. A junction end diverges from the germline sequence, so it may reflect a read error.

CDR3 size: 15 residues. Germline V gene lookup returns CDR1 SEHNR and CDR2 FQNEAQ (reference sequence). Libraries were prepared by immunoSEQ multiplex PCR; TCRdb keeps only in-frame clonotypes and omits some of them. Of tens of thousands of clones detected, 80% to 90% appear once; the ten largest clones hold nearly 4.5%. Material: CD4+ T cells from blood buffy coats. The chain employs TRBV7-9 and TRBJ1-2; D not certain. The receptor comes from a human donor in good health. CDR3 in DNA: TGTGCCAGCAGCCCAGTAGGCCCTCCTAACCATGGCTACACCTTC. This translates into CASSPVGPPNHGYTF.